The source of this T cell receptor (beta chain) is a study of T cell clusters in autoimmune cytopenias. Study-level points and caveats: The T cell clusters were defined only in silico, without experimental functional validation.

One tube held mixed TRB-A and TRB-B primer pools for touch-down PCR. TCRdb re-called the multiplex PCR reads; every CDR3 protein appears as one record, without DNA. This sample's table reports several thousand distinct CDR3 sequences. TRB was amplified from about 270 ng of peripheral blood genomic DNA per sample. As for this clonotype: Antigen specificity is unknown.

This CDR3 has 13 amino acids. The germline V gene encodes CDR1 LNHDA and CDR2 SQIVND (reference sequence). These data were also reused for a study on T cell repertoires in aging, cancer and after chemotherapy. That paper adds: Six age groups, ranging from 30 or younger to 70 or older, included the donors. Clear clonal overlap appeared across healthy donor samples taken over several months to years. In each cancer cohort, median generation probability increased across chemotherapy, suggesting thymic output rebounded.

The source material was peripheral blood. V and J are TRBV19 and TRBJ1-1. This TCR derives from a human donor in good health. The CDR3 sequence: CASTRAGWTEAFF.